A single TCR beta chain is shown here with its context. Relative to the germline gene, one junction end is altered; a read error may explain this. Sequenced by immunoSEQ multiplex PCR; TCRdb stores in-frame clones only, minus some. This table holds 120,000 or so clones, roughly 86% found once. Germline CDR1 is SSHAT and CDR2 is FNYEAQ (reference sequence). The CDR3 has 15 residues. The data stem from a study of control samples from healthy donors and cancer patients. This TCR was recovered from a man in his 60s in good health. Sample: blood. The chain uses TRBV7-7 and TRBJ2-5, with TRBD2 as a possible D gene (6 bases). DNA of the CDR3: TGTGCTAGCAGCTCCCTGGAGGGCGGAACGGAGACCCAGTACTTC. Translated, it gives CASSSLEGGTETQYF.